Ten or more counts support the clone carrying this T cell receptor beta chain. The data were taken from a study of T cells after yellow fever vaccination. Study conclusions and caveats: Clonotypes that responded to the vaccine were almost all undetectable in sorted memory subsets on day 0. Abundant clonotypes from the bulk population could contaminate FACS-sorted repertoires. The secondary response was weaker but peaked faster, day 5 versus 15.

5'RACE template switching generated TCR cDNA, adding a universal primer site and UMIs. TCRdb analysed the 5' RACE reads with MiXCR anew, one entry per CDR3 protein. The sample lists around 4,600 distinct CDR3 sequences; over 3% were seen once. The sequence was collected from a man aged 25-45 years who received the YFV17D yellow fever vaccine. The source material was PBMCs, either bulk or a sorted T-cell subset (CD4+, CD8+, memory, or dextramer-sorted; not recorded which), sampled 15 days after the yellow fever booster vaccination.

CDR3 sequence (DNA): TGTGCCAGCAGCTTGGGGGGCGGGAGGGCCTTCAATGAGCAGTTCTTC. Its translation: CASSLGGGRAFNEQFF. The chain is built from TRBV11-3 and TRBJ2-1; TRBD2 aligns across 9 bases. The CDR3 has 16 amino acids. CDR1 and CDR2 (germline): SGHNT, YENEEA. The V segment lost 3 bases and the J segment 6 bases; nucleotides outside the gene matches: 9.